This record covers a single TCR beta chain. What it binds is unknown. V lost 4 bases and J 1 base, leaving 7 bases between the germline ends. The CDR3 contains 13 residues. Germline loops: CDR1 ENHRY, CDR2 SYGVKD. This specimen comes from a study of cytomegalovirus exposure and HLA in healthy donors. With 60 Vbeta and 13 Jbeta primers, the PCR was carried out. Clones were sequenced by immunoSEQ multiplex PCR, and TCRdb holds only the in-frame ones, with some missing. The listing contains 220,000 or so clones. Findings and caveats of the study: A few CMV-associated chains were confirmed in vitro to be specific for CMV antigens.

This receptor was obtained from a girl aged 2 to 9 in good health and CMV-seropositive. J is TRBJ1-1 and V is TRBV10-3; D uncertain. The sequenced sample consisted of PBMCs. The CDR3 nucleotides read TGTGCCATCAGTGGTCAGTCGAACACTGAAGCTTTCTTT. Translated, it gives CAISGQSNTEAFF.